The 3 T cell receptor beta chains below come from one sample, sequenced in a study of regulatory T cells in long-lasting Graves disease. This sample's time point: newly diagnosed GD, antithyroid drugs for less than 3 months. RNA extracted from PBMCs served as the sequencing template. Sequencing libraries for TCR beta were prepared with iRepertoire HTBI primers and Arm-PCR of CDR3 regions. MiXCR was run by TCRdb on the multiplex PCR reads, yielding one entry per CDR3 protein. The repertoire holds 550,000 to 700,000 distinct CDR3 sequences, with 15% to 20% as singletons. In addition, the sample was reused for a study of T cells in Graves' hyperthyroidism and ophthalmopathy.

The sequenced sample was peripheral blood mononuclear cells (PBMCs), obtained at new diagnosis, from a patient treated with antithyroid drugs. These TCRs come from a man between 18 and 29 years old with Graves disease.

This clonotype was picked up many times. The chain combines TRBV27 with TRBJ2-3; 10 bases match TRBD2. Germline V gene lookup returns CDR1 MNHEY and CDR2 SMNVEV (reference sequence). V lost 5 bases and J lost 6; bases outside the gene matches: 11. This CDR3 spans 16 amino acids. The CDR3 sequence: CASSPLAGVISDTQYF. As DNA, the CDR3 is TGTGCCAGCAGTCCGCTAGCGGGAGTAATATCGGATACGCAGTATTTT.

In its sample, this clonotype was seen a few times. V gene TRBV30 combines with J gene TRBJ1-2, with D hard to call. Trimming removed 0 bases from V and 12 bases from J, with 11 bases in between. The CDR3 has 11 amino acids. Germline assignment: CDR1 GTSNPN and CDR2 SVGIG (reference sequence). DNA of the CDR3: TGTGCCTGGAGTGTACAAACGAACGACACCTTC. Protein: CAWSVQTNDTF.

This clonotype was seen more than once but under ten times. J is TRBJ1-2 and V is TRBV20-1, with D uncertain. V dropped 5 bases and J dropped 1 base, with 8 bases sitting between them. Germline V gene sequence: CDR1 DFQATT, CDR2 SNEGSKA (reference sequence). The CDR3 spans 12 residues. The CDR3 region has the DNA TGCAGTGCTCAAACCAGTAACTATGGCTACACCTTC. Translation: CSAQTSNYGYTF.